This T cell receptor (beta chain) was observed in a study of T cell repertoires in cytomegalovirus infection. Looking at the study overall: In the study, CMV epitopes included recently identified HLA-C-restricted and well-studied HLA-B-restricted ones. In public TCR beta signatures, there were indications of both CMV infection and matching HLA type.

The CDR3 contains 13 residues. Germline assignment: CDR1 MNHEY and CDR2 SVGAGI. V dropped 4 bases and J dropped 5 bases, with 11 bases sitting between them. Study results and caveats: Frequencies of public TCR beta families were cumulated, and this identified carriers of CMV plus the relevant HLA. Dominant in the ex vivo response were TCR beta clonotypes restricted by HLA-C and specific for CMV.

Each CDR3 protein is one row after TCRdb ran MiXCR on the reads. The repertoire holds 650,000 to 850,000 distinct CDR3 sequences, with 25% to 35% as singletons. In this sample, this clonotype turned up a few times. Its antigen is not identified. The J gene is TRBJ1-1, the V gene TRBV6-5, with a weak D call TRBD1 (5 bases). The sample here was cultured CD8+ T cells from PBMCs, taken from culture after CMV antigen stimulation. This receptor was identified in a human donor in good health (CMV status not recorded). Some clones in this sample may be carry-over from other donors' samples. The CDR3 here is CASSFSQETEAFF. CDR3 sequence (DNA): TGTGCCAGCAGTTTTTCACAGGAGACTGAAGCTTTCTTT.